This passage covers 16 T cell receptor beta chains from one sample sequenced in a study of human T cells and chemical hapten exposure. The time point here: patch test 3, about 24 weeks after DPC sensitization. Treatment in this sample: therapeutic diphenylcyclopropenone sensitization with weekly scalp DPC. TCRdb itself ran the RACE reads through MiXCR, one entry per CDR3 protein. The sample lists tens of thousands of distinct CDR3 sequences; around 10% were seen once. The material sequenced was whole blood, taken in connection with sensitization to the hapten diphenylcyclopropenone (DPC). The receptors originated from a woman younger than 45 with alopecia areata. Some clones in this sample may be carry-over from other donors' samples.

The DNA for the CDR3 is TGTGCCAGCAGTCCGGGACTCCTTGGAGAGACCCAGTACTTC. Translating gives CASSPGLLGETQYF. The chain couples TRBV12-3 or TRBV12-4 to TRBJ2-5; D may be TRBD2 (6 bases). The CDR3 is made up of 14 amino acids. V was trimmed by 5 bases and J by 4 bases, leaving 14 bases between them.

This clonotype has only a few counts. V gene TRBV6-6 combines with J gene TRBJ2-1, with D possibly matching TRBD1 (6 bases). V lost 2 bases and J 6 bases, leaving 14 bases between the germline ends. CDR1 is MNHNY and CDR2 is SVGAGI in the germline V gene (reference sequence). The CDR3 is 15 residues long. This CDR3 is CASSYPRGRPNEQFF. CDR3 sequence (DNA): TGTGCCAGCAGTTACCCCAGGGGTAGACCCAATGAGCAGTTCTTC.

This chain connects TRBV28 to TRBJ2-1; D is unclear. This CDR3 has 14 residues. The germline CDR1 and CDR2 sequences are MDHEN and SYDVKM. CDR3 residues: CATLPQSSYNEQFF. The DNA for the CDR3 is TGTGCGACTTTGCCACAAAGCTCCTACAATGAGCAGTTCTTC.

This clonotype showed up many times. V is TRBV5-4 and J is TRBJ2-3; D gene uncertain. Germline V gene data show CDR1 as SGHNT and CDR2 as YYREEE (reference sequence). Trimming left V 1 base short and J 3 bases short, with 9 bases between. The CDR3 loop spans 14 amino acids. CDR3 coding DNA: TGTGCCAGCAGCTTGATCTTAGGAACAGATACGCAGTATTTT. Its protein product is CASSLILGTDTQYF.

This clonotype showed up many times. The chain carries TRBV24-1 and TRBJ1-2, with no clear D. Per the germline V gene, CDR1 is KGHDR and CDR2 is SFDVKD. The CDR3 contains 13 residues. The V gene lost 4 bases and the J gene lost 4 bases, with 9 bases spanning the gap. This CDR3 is CATSEAGLYGYTF. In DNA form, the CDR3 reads TGTGCCACCAGTGAGGCAGGACTCTATGGCTACACCTTC.

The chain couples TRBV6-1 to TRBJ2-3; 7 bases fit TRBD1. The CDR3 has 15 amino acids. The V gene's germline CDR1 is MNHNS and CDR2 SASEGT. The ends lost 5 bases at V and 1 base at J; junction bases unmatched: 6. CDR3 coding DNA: TGTGCCAGCAGTAAGACAGGGTTTGGCACAGATACGCAGTATTTT. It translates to CASSKTGFGTDTQYF.

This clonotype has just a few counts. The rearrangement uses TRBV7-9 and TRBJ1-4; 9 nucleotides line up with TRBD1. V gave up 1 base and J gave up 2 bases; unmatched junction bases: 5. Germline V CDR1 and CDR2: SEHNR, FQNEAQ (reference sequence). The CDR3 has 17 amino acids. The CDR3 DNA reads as TGTGCCAGCAGCTTAGTTCTAGGACAGGGGACTAATGAAAAACTGTTTTTT. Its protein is CASSLVLGQGTNEKLFF.

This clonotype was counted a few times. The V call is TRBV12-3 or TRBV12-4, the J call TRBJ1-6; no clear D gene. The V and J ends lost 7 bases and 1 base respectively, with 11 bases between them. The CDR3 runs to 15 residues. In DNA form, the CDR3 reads TGTGCCAGCACCCCCCGAGGGTCCTATAATTCACCCCTCCACTTT. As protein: CASTPRGSYNSPLHF.

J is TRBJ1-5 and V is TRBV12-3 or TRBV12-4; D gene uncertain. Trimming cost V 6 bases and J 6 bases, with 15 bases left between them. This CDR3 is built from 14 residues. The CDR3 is CASRRTRPGQPQHF. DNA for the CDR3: TGTGCCAGCAGGCGGACCCGTCCGGGTCAGCCCCAGCATTTT.

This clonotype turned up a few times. CDR3 region: CASNPQGFNSPLHF. The DNA for the CDR3 is TGTGCCAGCAACCCACAGGGTTTTAATTCACCCCTCCACTTT. The chain has TRBV7-2 and TRBJ1-6; perhaps TRBD1 as D (6 bases). Germline V gene data show CDR1 as SGHTA and CDR2 as FQGNSA. Trimming took off 7 bases at V and 6 bases at J, with 13 bases between the two ends. This CDR3 has 14 amino acids.

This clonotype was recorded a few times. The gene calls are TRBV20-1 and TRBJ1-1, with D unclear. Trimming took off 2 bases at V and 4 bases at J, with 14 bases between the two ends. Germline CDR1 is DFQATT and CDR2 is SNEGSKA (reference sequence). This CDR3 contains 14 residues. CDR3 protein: CSARIAELGTEAFF. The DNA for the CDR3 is TGCAGTGCTAGAATAGCCGAGTTGGGCACTGAAGCTTTCTTT.

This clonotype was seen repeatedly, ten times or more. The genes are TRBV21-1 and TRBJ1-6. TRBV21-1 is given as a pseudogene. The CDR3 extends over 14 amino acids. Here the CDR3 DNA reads TGTGCCAGCAGAAGGCCGTCGAACGGCTCACCCCTCCACTTT. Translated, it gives CASRRPSNGSPLHF.

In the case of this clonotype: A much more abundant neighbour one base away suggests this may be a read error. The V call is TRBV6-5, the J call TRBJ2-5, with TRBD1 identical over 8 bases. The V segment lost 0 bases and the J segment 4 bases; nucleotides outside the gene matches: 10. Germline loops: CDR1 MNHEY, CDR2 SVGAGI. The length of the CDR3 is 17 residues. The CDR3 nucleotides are TGTGCCAGCAGTTACTCGAAAGACAGGGGAGGTGGAGAGACCCAGTACTTC. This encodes CASSYSKDRGGGETQYF.

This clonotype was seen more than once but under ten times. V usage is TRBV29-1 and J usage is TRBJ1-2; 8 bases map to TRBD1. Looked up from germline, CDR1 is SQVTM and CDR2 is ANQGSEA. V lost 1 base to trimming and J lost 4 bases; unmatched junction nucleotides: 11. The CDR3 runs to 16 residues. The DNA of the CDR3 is TGCAGCGTTGAAGCGTCAGGGGGCCAGTGGAGCTATGGCTACACCTTC. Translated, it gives CSVEASGGQWSYGYTF.

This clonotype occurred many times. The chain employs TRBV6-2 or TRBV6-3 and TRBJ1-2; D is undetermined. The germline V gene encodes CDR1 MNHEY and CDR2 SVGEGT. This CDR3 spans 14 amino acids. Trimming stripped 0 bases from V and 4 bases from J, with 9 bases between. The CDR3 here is CASSYSSIFYGYTF. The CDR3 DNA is TGTGCCAGCAGTTACTCCTCGATCTTCTATGGCTACACCTTC.

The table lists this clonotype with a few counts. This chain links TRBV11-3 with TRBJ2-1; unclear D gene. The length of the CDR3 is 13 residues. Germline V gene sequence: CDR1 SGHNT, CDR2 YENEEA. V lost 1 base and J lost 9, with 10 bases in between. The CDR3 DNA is TGTGCCAGCAGCTTAGCCGCCGTGGGTGAGCAGTTCTTC. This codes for CASSLAAVGEQFF.